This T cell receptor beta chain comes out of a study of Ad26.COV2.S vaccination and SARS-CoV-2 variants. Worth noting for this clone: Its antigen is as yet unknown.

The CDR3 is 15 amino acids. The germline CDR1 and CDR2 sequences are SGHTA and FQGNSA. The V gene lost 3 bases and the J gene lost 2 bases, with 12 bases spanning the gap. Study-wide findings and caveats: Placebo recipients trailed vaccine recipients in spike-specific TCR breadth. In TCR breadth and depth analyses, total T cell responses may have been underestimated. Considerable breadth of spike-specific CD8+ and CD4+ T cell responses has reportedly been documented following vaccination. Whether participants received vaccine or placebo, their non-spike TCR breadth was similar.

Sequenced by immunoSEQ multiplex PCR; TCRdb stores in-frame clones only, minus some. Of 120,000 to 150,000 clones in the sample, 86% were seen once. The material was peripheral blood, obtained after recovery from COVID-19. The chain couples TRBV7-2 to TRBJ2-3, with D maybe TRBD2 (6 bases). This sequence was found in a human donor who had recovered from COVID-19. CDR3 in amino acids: CASSFGGTFTDTQYF. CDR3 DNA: TGTGCCAGCAGCTTCGGAGGGACCTTCACAGATACGCAGTATTTT.